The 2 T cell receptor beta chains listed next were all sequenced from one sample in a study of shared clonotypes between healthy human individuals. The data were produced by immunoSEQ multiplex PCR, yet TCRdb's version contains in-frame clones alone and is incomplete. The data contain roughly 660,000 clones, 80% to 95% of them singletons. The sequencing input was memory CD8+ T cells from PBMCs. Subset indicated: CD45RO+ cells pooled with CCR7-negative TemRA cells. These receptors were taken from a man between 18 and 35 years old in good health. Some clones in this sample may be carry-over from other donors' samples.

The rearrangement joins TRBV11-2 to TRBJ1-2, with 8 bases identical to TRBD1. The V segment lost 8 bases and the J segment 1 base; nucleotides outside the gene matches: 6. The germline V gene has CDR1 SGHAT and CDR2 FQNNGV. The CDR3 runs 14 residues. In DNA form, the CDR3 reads TGTGCCAGCCGAGGGACAGGCGGTAACTATGGCTACACCTTC. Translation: CASRGTGGNYGYTF.

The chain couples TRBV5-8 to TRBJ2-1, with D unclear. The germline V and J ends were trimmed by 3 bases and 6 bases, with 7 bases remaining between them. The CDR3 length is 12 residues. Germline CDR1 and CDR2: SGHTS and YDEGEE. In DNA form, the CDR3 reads TGTGCCAGCAGCTCGCTGGGCAATGAGCAGTTCTTC. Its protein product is CASSSLGNEQFF.